This passage covers 8 T cell receptor beta chains from one sample sequenced in a study of shared clonotypes between healthy human individuals. Measured with immunoSEQ multiplex PCR; TCRdb has only the in-frame clones, and not every one. The data contain about 1.1 million clones, approximately 77% of them seen just once; the ten biggest clones take up roughly 0.9%. Sequencing was carried out using memory CD4+ T cells from PBMCs. This sample's subset: CD45RA-negative fraction. The receptors here all came from a man younger than 30 in good health. Some clones in this sample may be carry-over from other donors' samples.

V and J are TRBV7-2 and TRBJ2-5, with 13 bases identical to TRBD2. This CDR3 has 17 amino acids. From germline, CDR1 is SGHTA and CDR2 FQGNSA. V shed 5 bases, J shed 2 bases, and the junction held 8 bases outside the gene matches. CDR3 region: CASSPGTSGIWQETQYF. The CDR3 DNA is TGTGCCAGCAGCCCAGGGACTAGCGGGATCTGGCAAGAGACCCAGTACTTC.

The chain employs TRBV5-1 and TRBJ2-3; 14 nucleotides agree with TRBD2. V lost 5 bases and J lost 6; bases outside the gene matches: 8. The CDR3 sequence is 16 residues long. Germline V gene sequence: CDR1 SGHRS, CDR2 YFSETQ. CDR3 amino acids: CASRRTGTSGSDTQYF. In DNA, the CDR3 is TGCGCCAGCAGACGTACCGGGACTAGCGGGAGTGATACGCAGTATTTT.

The chain recombines TRBV7-3 with TRBJ2-1; D possibly corresponds to TRBD2 (5 bases). Deletions cut 2 bases from V and 4 bases from J, with 9 bases between. Germline V gene sequence: CDR1 SGHTA, CDR2 FQGTGA. The CDR3 length is 14 residues. CDR3 in DNA: TGTGCCAGCAGCTTACAACGCGGGTACAATGAGCAGTTCTTC. It translates to CASSLQRGYNEQFF.

The chain carries TRBV18 and TRBJ2-2; the D gene is possibly TRBD2 (6 bases). V lost 0 bases, J lost 1 base, and 9 bases lay in between. There are 16 residues in the CDR3. From germline, CDR1 is KGHSH and CDR2 LQKENI. The CDR3 loop reads CASSPPAGMNTGELFF. In nucleotides, the CDR3 is TGTGCCAGCTCACCACCCGCGGGGATGAACACCGGGGAGCTGTTTTTT. The variable domain in full, completed from reference TRBV18 and TRBJ2-2, reads NAGVMQNPRHLVRRRGQEARLRCSPMKGHSHVYWYRQLPEEGLKFMVYLQKENIIDESGMPKERFSAEFPKEGPSILRIQQVVRGDSAAYFCASSPPAGMNTGELFFGEGSRLTVL.

This chain uses TRBV7-3 with TRBJ2-5; weak D call: TRBD2 (6 bases). This CDR3 is built from 13 residues. Deletions cut 2 bases from V and 9 bases from J, with 13 bases between. Germline values: CDR1 SGHTA, CDR2 FQGTGA. The CDR3 sequence is CASSLSAGRSQYF. CDR3 nucleotide sequence: TGTGCCAGCAGCTTATCGGCAGGGAGGTCCCAGTACTTC.

V and J are TRBV12-5 and TRBJ1-1, with D tentatively TRBD1 (6 bases). Germline CDR1 LGHNT, CDR2 FRNRAP. V was shortened by 8 bases and J by 1 base, with 17 bases between the two germline ends. This CDR3 has 15 amino acids. CDR3 residues: CASSTSTGGNTEAFF. The CDR3 region has the DNA TGTGCTAGTTCGACATCGACAGGTGGGAACACTGAAGCTTTCTTT.

The rearrangement uses TRBV19 and TRBJ1-1; D is possibly TRBD1 (5 bases). Germline loops: CDR1 LNHDA, CDR2 SQIVND (reference sequence). The CDR3 loop spans 14 amino acids. Deletions cut 3 bases from V and 1 base from J, with 9 bases between. The CDR3 region is CASSIGHSNTEAFF. CDR3 DNA: TGTGCCAGTAGTATCGGACACTCGAACACTGAAGCTTTCTTT.

V gene TRBV6-6 combines with J gene TRBJ1-4; no definite D call. Between the trimmed V and J ends, which lost 4 bases and 5 bases, there was a span of 17 bases. Germline CDR1 reads MNHNY; CDR2 reads SVGAGI (reference sequence). The CDR3 has 16 residues. This chain's CDR3 is CASSFRLGALNEKLFF. The CDR3 region has the DNA TGTGCCAGCAGTTTCCGCCTGGGAGCCCTGAATGAAAAACTGTTTTTT.